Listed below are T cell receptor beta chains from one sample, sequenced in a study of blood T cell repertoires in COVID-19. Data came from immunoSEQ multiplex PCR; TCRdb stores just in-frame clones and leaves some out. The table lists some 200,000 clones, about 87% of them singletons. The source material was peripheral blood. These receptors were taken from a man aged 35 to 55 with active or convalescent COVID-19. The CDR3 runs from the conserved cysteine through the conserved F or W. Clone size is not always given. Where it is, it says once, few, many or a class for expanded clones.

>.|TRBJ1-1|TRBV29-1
CSVERGLKNTEAFF
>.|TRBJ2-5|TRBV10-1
CASFFYRGETQYF
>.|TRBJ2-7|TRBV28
CASSFKGGRYEQYF
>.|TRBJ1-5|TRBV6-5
CASRTGNQPQHF
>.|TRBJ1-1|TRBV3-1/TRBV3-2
CASSQGGGGTEAFF
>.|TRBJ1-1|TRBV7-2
CASSLIGQGTTEAFF
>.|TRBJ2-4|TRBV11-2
CASSLGRVNIQYF
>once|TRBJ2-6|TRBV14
CASSQGSRPGANVLTF
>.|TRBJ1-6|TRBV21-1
CASSIRGGGSPLHF
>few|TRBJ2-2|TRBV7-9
CASSSYRGAGELFF
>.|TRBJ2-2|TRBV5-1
CASSDRGDTGELFF
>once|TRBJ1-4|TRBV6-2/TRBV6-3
CASSWDRRNEKLFF
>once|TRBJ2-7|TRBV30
CAWSVHGGGSEQYF
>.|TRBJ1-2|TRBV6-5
CASIQSGTGNGYTF
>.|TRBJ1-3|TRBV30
CAWSVGTGSIPGGTIYF
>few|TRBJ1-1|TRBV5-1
CASSPDRTEAFF
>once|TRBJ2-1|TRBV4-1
CASSLNDDGGGEQFF
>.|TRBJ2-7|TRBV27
CASTFSGGGYEQYF
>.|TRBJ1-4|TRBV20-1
CSVNADEKLFF
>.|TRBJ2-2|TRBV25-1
CASSNQGGGTGELFF
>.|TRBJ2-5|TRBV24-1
CATSDRGGARETQYF
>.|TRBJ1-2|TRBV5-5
CASSSTDRGYGYTF
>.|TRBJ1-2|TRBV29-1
CSVEGQGALYGYTF
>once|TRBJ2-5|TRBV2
CASRWTSGGQETQYF
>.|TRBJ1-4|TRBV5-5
CASSFQGVNEKLFF
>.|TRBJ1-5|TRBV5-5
CASSLSGDNQPQHF